The clone carrying this T cell receptor (beta chain) was detected many times. Its antigen is undetermined. The beta constant-region primer was an equimolar mix of two oligonucleotides covering TRBC1 and TRBC2. TCRdb re-called the UMI-ligation and nested PCR reads with MiXCR, one entry per CDR3 protein. The data show approximately 21,000 distinct CDR3 sequences, approximately 10% seen once. These data originate in a study of naive and memory T cell subsets. General observations from the study: Activation and differentiation may alter RNA-based TCR counts.

What was sequenced was central memory CD8+ T cells from blood. The origin of this receptor is a human donor in good health.

CDR3 nucleotides: TGTGCCAGTAGTCTTGCCCCTGTGGGGTACAATGAGCAGTTCTTC. It is translated as CASSLAPVGYNEQFF. The J gene is TRBJ2-1, the V gene TRBV19; D remains unclear. Trimming left V 5 bases short and J 4 bases short, with 15 bases between. This CDR3 region has 15 residues. From germline, CDR1 is LNHDA and CDR2 SQIVND (reference sequence).